A single T cell receptor beta chain is shown here with its context. This clonotype was detected a few times. This receptor's antigen is unknown. Per-base quality was not reported, and no clone a single base away is much larger than it. Between the V and J ends, shortened by 6 bases and 0 bases respectively, the junction contains 8 bases. The CDR3 measures 13 amino acids from cysteine to phenylalanine. Solely the CDR3 DNA is kept, with 39 bases framed from the first base. Looking up the germline V gene yields CDR1 MNHNS and CDR2 SASEGT. The sample comes from a study of T cell repertoires in cytomegalovirus infection (dated by TCRdb to 2018 to 2020). About the study as a whole: Peptide stimulations targeted recently identified HLA-C-restricted CMV epitopes, whose presentation resists viral immunomodulation, together with well-studied HLA-B-restricted epitopes. Donor HLA type was relevant to the analysis, as public TCR beta signatures indicated carriage of CMV infection together with the matching HLA type. Results the study describes overall, beyond this receptor: Cumulative frequency of public TCR beta family members discriminated carriers of CMV infection plus the relevant HLA type in this cohort and an independent approximately 370-donor cohort. The ex vivo response was dominated by HLA-C-restricted CMV-specific TCR beta clonotypes, which also provided the single most frequent clonotype in two of eight donors.

In light of the paper, this sample's treatment or condition label describes: in vitro stimulation with specific CMV peptide epitopes to enrich CMV-specific T cells. TCRdb records Illumina HiSeq 1500 as the sequencer. TCRdb trimmed public reads at Q25 via fastp, called clones via MiXCR and kept in-frame beta chains. Entries are consolidated by CDR3 protein sequence, retaining the most common genes and DNA. The sample has around 85,000 distinct CDR3 sequences on record, roughly half of them singletons. The ten largest clones represent approximately 93% of the sample. The specimen was CD8+ T cells from cultured PBMCs, collected from culture after CMV antigen stimulation. Recombination joined TRBV6-1 with TRBJ2-5, with the identity of the D gene unclear. This receptor was taken from a human donor in good health (CMV status not recorded). Some clones in this sample may be carry-over from other donors' samples. The sequenced DNA: TGTGCCAGCAGGAACAGTTACCAAGAGACCCAGTACTTC. Its protein product is CASRNSYQETQYF.